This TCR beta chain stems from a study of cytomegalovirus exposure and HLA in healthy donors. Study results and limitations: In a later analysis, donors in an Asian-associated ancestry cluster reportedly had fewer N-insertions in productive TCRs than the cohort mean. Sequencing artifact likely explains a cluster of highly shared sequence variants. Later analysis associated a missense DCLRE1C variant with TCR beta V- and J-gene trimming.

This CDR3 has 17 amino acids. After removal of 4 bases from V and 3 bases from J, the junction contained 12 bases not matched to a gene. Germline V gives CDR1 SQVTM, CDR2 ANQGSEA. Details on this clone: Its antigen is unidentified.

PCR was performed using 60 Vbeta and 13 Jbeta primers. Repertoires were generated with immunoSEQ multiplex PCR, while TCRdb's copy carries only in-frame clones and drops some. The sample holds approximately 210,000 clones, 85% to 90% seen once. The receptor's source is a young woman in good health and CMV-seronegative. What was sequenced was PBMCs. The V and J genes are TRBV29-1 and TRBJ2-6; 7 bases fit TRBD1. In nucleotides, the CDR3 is TGCAGCGTTGGGATGGGGACAGCCTCGCTTGGGGCCAACGTCCTGACTTTC. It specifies CSVGMGTASLGANVLTF. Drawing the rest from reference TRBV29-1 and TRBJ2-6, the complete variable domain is SAVISQKPSRDICQRGTSLTIQCQVDSQVTMMFWYRQQPGQSLTLIATANQGSEATYESGFVIDKFPISRPNLTFSTLTVSNMSPEDSSIYLCSVGMGTASLGANVLTFGAGSRLTVL.